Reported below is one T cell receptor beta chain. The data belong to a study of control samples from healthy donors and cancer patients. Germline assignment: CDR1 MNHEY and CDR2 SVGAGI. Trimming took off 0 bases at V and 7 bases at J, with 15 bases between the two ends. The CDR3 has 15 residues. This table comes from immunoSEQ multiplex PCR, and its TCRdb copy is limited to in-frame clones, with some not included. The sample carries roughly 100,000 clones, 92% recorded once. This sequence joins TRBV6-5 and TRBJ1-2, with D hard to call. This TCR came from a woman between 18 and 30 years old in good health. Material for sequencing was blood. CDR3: CASSYSNRGAAGYTF. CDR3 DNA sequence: TGTGCCAGCAGTTACTCGAATCGGGGTGCTGCTGGCTACACCTTC.